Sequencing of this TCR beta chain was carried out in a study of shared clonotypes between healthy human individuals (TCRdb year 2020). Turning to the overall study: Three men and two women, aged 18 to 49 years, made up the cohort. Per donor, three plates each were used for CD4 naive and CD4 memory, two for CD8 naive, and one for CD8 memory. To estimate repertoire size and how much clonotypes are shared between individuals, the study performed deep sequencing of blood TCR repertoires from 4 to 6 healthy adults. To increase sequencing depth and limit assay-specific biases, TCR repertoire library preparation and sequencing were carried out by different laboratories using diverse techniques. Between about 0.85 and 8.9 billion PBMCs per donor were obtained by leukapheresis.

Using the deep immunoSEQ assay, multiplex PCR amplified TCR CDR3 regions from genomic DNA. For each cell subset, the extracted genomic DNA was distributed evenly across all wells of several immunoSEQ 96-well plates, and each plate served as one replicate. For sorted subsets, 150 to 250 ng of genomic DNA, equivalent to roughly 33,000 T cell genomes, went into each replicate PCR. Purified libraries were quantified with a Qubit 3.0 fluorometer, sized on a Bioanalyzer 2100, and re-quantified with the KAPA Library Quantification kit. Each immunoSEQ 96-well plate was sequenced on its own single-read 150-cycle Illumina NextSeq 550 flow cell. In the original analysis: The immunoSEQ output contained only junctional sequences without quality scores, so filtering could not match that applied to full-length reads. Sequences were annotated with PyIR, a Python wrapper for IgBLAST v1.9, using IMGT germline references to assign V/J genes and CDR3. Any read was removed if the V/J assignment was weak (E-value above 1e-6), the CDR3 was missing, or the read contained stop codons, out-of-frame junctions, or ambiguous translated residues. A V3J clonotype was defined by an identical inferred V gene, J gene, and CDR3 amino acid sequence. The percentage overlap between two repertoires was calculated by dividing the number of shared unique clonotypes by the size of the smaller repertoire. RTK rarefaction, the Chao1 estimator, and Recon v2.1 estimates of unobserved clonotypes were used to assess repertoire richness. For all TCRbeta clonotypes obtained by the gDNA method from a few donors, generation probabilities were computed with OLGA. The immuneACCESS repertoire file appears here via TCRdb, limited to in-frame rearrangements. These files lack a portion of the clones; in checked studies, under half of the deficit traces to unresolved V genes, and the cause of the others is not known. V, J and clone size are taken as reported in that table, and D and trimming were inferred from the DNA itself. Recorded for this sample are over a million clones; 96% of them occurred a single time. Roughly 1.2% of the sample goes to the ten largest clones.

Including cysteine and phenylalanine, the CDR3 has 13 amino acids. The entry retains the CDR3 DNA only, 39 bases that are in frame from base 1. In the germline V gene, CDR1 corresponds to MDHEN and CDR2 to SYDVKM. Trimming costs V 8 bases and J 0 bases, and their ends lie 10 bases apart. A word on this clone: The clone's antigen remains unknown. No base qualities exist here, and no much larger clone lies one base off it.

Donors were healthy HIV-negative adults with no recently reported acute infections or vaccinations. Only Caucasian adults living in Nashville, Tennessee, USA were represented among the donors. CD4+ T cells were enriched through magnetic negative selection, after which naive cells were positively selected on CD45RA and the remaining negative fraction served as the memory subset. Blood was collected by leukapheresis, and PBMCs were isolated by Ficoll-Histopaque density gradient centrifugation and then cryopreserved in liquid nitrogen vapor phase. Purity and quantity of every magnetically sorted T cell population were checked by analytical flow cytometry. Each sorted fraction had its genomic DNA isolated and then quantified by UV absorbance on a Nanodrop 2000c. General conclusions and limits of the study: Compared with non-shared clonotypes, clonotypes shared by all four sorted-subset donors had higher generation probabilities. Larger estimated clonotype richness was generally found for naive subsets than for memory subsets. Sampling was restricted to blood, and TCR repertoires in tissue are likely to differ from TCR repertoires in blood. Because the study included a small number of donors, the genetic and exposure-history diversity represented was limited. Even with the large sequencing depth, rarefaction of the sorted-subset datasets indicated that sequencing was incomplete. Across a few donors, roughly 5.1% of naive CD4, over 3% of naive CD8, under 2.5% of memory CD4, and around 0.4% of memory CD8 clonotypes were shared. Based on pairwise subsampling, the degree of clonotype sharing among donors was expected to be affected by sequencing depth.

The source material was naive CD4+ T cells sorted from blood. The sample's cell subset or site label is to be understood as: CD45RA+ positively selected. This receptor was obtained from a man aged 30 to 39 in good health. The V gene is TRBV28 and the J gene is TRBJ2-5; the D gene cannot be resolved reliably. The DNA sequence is TGTGCCAGCTCCGTATCTTACCAAGAGACCCAGTACTTC. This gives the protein CASSVSYQETQYF. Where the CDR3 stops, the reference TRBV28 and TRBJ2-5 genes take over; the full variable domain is DVKVTQSSRYLVKRTGEKVFLECVQDMDHENMFWYRQDPGLGLRLIYFSYDVKMKEKGDIPEGYSVSREKKERFSLILESASTNQTSMYLCASSVSYQETQYFGPGTRLLVL.